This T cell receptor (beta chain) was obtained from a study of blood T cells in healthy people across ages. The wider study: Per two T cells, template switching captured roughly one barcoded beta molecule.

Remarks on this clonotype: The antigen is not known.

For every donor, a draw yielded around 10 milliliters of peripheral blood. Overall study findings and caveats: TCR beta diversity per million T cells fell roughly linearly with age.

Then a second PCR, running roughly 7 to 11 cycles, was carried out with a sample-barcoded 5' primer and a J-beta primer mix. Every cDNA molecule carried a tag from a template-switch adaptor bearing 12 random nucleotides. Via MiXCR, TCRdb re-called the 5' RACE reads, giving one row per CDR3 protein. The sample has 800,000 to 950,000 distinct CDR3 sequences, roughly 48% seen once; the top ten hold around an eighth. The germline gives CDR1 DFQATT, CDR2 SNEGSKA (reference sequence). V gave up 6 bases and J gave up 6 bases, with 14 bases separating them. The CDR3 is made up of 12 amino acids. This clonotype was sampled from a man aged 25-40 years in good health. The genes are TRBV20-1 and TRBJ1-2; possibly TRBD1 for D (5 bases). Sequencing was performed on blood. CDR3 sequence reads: CSAATGVHGYTF. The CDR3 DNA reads TGCAGTGCCGCTACGGGGGTCCATGGCTACACCTTC.